The 24 T cell receptor beta chains in this list originate from one sample, sequenced in a study of vaccination effects on CD4 cells after COVID-19. The antigens for these receptors are not known. Assay: immunoSEQ multiplex PCR; the TCRdb copy retains only in-frame clones and omits some. The sample includes 65,000 to 90,000 clones, more than 60% of them seen just once. Peptide-pool stimulation followed by sequencing identified expanded antigen-specific CD4+ clonotypes in the ViraFEST assay. Cultured cells yielded isolated CD4+ T cells after approximately nine days. Neither prior SARS-CoV-2 infection nor positive nucleocapsid antibodies were present in the vaccine recipients. The sequencing here drew on CD4+ T cells from PBMCs cultured with SARS-CoV-2 spike peptides, taken before COVID-19 vaccination. All receptors come from a human donor who received a COVID-19 vaccine.

This clone was detected only a few times. The rearrangement links TRBV9 to TRBJ1-1; D remains ambiguous. V lost 3 bases and J lost 0, with 6 bases in between. Germline V gives CDR1 SGDLS, CDR2 YYNGEE. The CDR3 sequence is 13 residues long. This chain's CDR3 is CASSASLNTEAFF. In nucleotides, the CDR3 is TGTGCCAGCAGCGCTAGTCTGAACACTGAAGCTTTCTTT.

This chain links TRBV19 with TRBJ1-5, with 9 nucleotides matching TRBD1. The junction had 9 bases not matched to a gene; V was cut back by 4 bases and J by 5 bases. Germline V gene data show CDR1 as LNHDA and CDR2 as SQIVND (reference sequence). This CDR3 contains 16 residues. CDR3 loop: CASSRSGQGNHQPQHF. The CDR3 region has the DNA TGTGCCAGTAGTAGATCCGGACAGGGGAATCATCAGCCCCAGCATTTT.

This sequence joins TRBV20-1 and TRBJ2-5; TRBD1 matches at 12 bases. Germline V gene lookup returns CDR1 DFQATT and CDR2 SNEGSKA (reference sequence). The CDR3 spans 14 residues. V was clipped by 3 bases and J by 7 bases; unmatched bases: 6. The CDR3 DNA sequence: TGCAGTGCTAGTTGGGGGACAGGGGGCGCGACCCAGTACTTC. This gives the protein CSASWGTGGATQYF.

This clone was seen just once. This chain joins TRBV6-1 and TRBJ1-1; D gene uncertain. Germline V gives CDR1 MNHNS, CDR2 SASEGT. V lost 4 bases, J lost 0 bases, and 18 bases lay in between. CDR3 length equals 17 residues. The CDR3 here is CASSAETRGKMNTEAFF. The DNA of the CDR3 is TGTGCCAGCAGTGCTGAGACGCGGGGAAAGATGAACACTGAAGCTTTCTTT.

The V gene is TRBV5-1, the J gene TRBJ2-3, with 7 bases matching TRBD1. Germline V gene data show CDR1 as SGHRS and CDR2 as YFSETQ. CDR3 length: 14 amino acids. J lost 2 bases, V lost 6 bases, and 6 bases had no gene match. The CDR3 bases are TGCGCCAGCACCCTGACAGGGTTCACAGATACGCAGTATTTT. Amino acids: CASTLTGFTDTQYF.

This clone appeared once. V usage is TRBV9 and J usage is TRBJ2-5; 8 bases match TRBD2. With 2 bases clipped from V and 5 bases from J, the junction kept 8 bases outside the gene matches. CDR1 and CDR2 from the germline V gene are SGDLS and YYNGEE. The CDR3 extends over 15 amino acids. The CDR3, as DNA: TGTGCCAGCAGCGTCCGGGGACTAGTCTGGGAGACCCAGTACTTC. Protein: CASSVRGLVWETQYF.

V gene TRBV19 combines with J gene TRBJ1-2; D gene unclear. The CDR3 spans 12 residues. V gave up 6 bases and J gave up 4 bases, with 9 bases separating them. Germline V lookup: CDR1 LNHDA, CDR2 SQIVND (reference sequence). The CDR3 loop is CASSLRGYGYTF. The CDR3 DNA reads TGTGCCAGTAGCCTCCGGGGCTATGGCTACACCTTC.

The gene calls are TRBV6-6 and TRBJ2-7; the match to TRBD1 covers 10 bases. After removal of 2 bases from V and 0 bases from J, the junction contained 4 bases not matched to a gene. The CDR3 totals 16 residues. The germline V gene encodes CDR1 MNHNY and CDR2 SVGAGI (reference sequence). This CDR3 is CASSYGDRGLSYEQYV. The CDR3 DNA is TGTGCCAGCAGTTACGGTGACAGGGGGCTCTCCTACGAGCAGTACGTC.

This clone came up once. The V gene is TRBV5-1, the J gene TRBJ2-5; D uncertain. CDR1 and CDR2 (germline): SGHRS, YFSETQ. CDR3 length: 14 amino acids. Trimming cost V 0 bases and J 5 bases, with 11 bases left between them. The CDR3 protein is CASSLETVGETQYF. The CDR3 DNA is TGCGCCAGCAGCTTGGAGACGGTGGGGGAGACCCAGTACTTC. Full variable domain (rest looked up from reference TRBV5-1 and TRBJ2-5): KAGVTQTPRYLIKTRGQQVTLSCSPISGHRSVSWYQQTPGQGLQFLFEYFSETQRNKGNFPGRFSGRQFSNSRSEMNVSTLELGDSALYLCASSLETVGETQYFGPGTRLLVL.

The chain carries TRBV2 and TRBJ1-1, with TRBD1 matching over 8 bases. Germline V gene lookup returns CDR1 SNHLY and CDR2 FYNNEI. The V segment lost 5 bases and the J segment 4 bases; nucleotides outside the gene matches: 12. This CDR3 has 16 amino acids. DNA of the CDR3: TGTGCCAGCAGTCGGACAGGGTTTGGAGTCGGCACTGAAGCTTTCTTT. Translated, it gives CASSRTGFGVGTEAFF.

This clone was observed a few times. V is TRBV3-1 (or the pseudogene TRBV3-2) and J is TRBJ1-2, with D hard to call. V was trimmed by 3 bases and J by 2 bases, leaving 7 bases between them. Germline CDR1 LGHDT, CDR2 YNNKEL (reference sequence). There are 13 residues in the CDR3. CDR3 DNA sequence: TGTGCCAGCAGCCATACAGCGAACTATGGCTACACCTTC. This gives the protein CASSHTANYGYTF.

The V and J genes are TRBV2 and TRBJ1-5; D remains unclear. V was pared by 7 bases and J by 3 bases, with 16 bases between. Germline V gives CDR1 SNHLY, CDR2 FYNNEI. There are 15 residues in the CDR3. CDR3 amino acids: CASKAEGLDNQPQHF. CDR3 nucleotides: TGTGCCAGCAAGGCCGAGGGTTTGGACAATCAGCCCCAGCATTTT. The entire variable domain, with the rest obtained from reference TRBV2 and TRBJ1-5, is as follows: EPEVTQTPSHQVTQMGQEVILRCVPISNHLYFYWYRQILGQKVEFLVSFYNNEISEKSEIFDDQFSVERPDGSNFTLKIRSTKLEDSAMYFCASKAEGLDNQPQHFGDGTRLSIL.

In DNA, the CDR3 is TGTGCCAGATTAGAACAGGGGTTTGGTATGGAGACCCAGTACTTC. It translates to CARLEQGFGMETQYF. The chain recombines TRBV6-5 with TRBJ2-5; 7 bases map to TRBD1. The germline V gene encodes CDR1 MNHEY and CDR2 SVGAGI. The trim removed 9 bases at V and 5 bases at J, leaving 15 bases unmatched. The length of the CDR3 is 15 residues.

This chain links TRBV19 with TRBJ2-7, with 14 bases fitting TRBD2. The junction had 4 bases not matched to a gene; V was cut back by 6 bases and J by 6 bases. Germline-derived CDR1 and CDR2 are LNHDA and SQIVND (reference sequence). The CDR3 length is 14 residues. Written as DNA, the CDR3 is TGTGCCAGTAGCTCAGGACTAGCGGGGGGCGAGCAGTACGTC. Protein: CASSSGLAGGEQYV.

The V call is TRBV19, the J call TRBJ2-1; no clear D. Between the trimmed V and J ends, which lost 0 bases and 7 bases, there was a span of 7 bases. The CDR3 spans 13 residues. Germline V gives CDR1 LNHDA, CDR2 SQIVND (reference sequence). In nucleotides, the CDR3 is TGTGCCAGTAGTATAGATCTAAGTAATGAGCAGTTCTTC. This encodes CASSIDLSNEQFF.

The count of this clone is one. The chain uses TRBV7-2 and TRBJ2-2; D not resolved. The CDR3 runs 14 residues. V dropped 6 bases and J dropped 1 base, with 9 bases sitting between them. Germline V gives CDR1 SGHTA, CDR2 FQGNSA. For the CDR3, the DNA is TGTGCCAGCAGTCCAAACTTGAACACCGGGGAGCTGTTTTTT. Its translation is CASSPNLNTGELFF.

The J gene is TRBJ1-1, the V gene TRBV19, with 7 bases that match TRBD1. V was clipped by 4 bases and J by 5 bases; unmatched bases: 7. This CDR3 comprises 14 residues. Per germline, CDR1 LNHDA and CDR2 SQIVND (reference sequence). The CDR3 loop reads CASSTRQGQTEAFF. The CDR3 nucleotides read TGTGCCAGTAGTACTCGACAGGGCCAAACTGAAGCTTTCTTT.

This chain links TRBV7-8 with TRBJ1-3, with D unresolved. CDR1 and CDR2 (germline): SGHVS, FQNEAQ. The CDR3 runs to 11 residues. Deletions cut 7 bases from V and 4 bases from J, with 5 bases between. This chain's CDR3 is CASTRGNTIYF. The CDR3 DNA sequence: TGTGCCAGCACAAGAGGAAACACCATATATTTT. The full variable domain, rest sourced from reference TRBV7-8 and TRBJ1-3, is GAGVSQSPRYKVAKRGQDVALRCDPISGHVSLFWYQQALGQGPEFLTYFQNEAQLDKSGLPSDRFFAERPEGSVSTLKIQRTQQEDSAVYLCASTRGNTIYFGEGSWLTVV.

Only a few counts were recorded for this clone. The chain has TRBV24-1 and TRBJ1-2; D unresolved. Germline assignment: CDR1 KGHDR and CDR2 SFDVKD. The CDR3 totals 13 residues. The V end was cut by 1 base, the J end by 2 bases, with 4 bases between. The CDR3 here is CATSDLQNYGYTF. CDR3 nucleotides: TGTGCCACCAGTGATTTACAGAACTATGGCTACACCTTC.

The rearrangement joins TRBV3-1 (or the pseudogene TRBV3-2) to TRBJ2-3; TRBD1 matches at 8 bases. V trimming: 4 bases; J trimming: 4 bases; junction bases outside the gene matches: 4. The CDR3 has 14 residues. The V gene's germline CDR1 is LGHDT and CDR2 YNNKEL (reference sequence). CDR3 in amino acids: CASSRGQGSDTQYF. For the CDR3, the DNA is TGTGCCAGCAGCCGTGGACAGGGATCAGATACGCAGTATTTT.

In nucleotides, the CDR3 is TGTGCCAGTAGCCACGTTTCCCCCGGGAATCAGCCCCAGCATTTT. Translated: CASSHVSPGNQPQHF. The chain links TRBV19 to TRBJ1-5; D gene ambiguous. The CDR3 contains 15 residues. From germline, CDR1 is LNHDA and CDR2 SQIVND (reference sequence). V was clipped by 6 bases and J by 4 bases, with 16 bases between them.

This clone was counted between two and nine times. The chain carries TRBV10-3 and TRBJ1-5; D might be TRBD1 (5 bases). V was pared by 3 bases and J by 7 bases, with 16 bases between. The CDR3 sequence is 15 residues long. Germline V gene data show CDR1 as ENHRY and CDR2 as SYGVKD. The CDR3 region is CAISDWTTGGQPQHF. CDR3 nucleotides: TGTGCCATCAGTGACTGGACAACCGGTGGACAGCCCCAGCATTTT.

The genes are TRBV10-2 and TRBJ2-5; perhaps TRBD2 as D (6 bases). V was cut by 1 base and J by 5 bases, with 14 bases left in between. This CDR3 region has 15 residues. Germline V gene data show CDR1 as WSHSY and CDR2 as SAAADI. The CDR3 DNA reads as TGCGCCAGCAGTGAGTTCGGCGGGGCCGGGGAGACCCAGTACTTC. Protein sequence: CASSEFGGAGETQYF.

The chain employs TRBV6-5 and TRBJ2-1; D perhaps matches TRBD2 (6 bases). Trimming cost V 9 bases and J 0 bases, with 9 bases left between them. The CDR3 has 13 amino acids. From germline, CDR1 is MNHEY and CDR2 SVGAGI. This chain's CDR3 is CASRGSSYNEQFF. The CDR3 region has the DNA TGTGCCAGTCGGGGGAGCTCCTACAATGAGCAGTTCTTC.